The clone carrying this TCR beta chain was counted a single time. This record belongs to a study of T-cell memory formation after mild COVID-19. Constant-segment primers and 5'RACE yielded cDNA libraries for TCR alpha and TCR beta, each carrying sample barcodes and UMIs. From the 5' RACE reads, TCRdb called clonotypes with MiXCR, one entry per CDR3 protein. The data contain roughly 130,000 distinct CDR3 sequences, about 6.5% of them singletons. The source is an adult woman who had mild COVID-19 (a few samples of this study predate the infection). Cell type and time point are not known. Sequences were obtained from PBMCs or a T cell subset sorted from them (not recorded which).

The CDR3 nucleotides are TGTGCCAGCAGTTATACCCCGAACAACTCTGGAAACACCATATATTTT. It yields the protein CASSYTPNNSGNTIYF. V gene TRBV6-6 combines with J gene TRBJ1-3; D not resolved. Germline CDR1 reads MNHNY; CDR2 reads SVGAGI (reference sequence). Trimming stripped 3 bases from V and 0 bases from J, with 12 bases between. There are 16 residues in the CDR3.